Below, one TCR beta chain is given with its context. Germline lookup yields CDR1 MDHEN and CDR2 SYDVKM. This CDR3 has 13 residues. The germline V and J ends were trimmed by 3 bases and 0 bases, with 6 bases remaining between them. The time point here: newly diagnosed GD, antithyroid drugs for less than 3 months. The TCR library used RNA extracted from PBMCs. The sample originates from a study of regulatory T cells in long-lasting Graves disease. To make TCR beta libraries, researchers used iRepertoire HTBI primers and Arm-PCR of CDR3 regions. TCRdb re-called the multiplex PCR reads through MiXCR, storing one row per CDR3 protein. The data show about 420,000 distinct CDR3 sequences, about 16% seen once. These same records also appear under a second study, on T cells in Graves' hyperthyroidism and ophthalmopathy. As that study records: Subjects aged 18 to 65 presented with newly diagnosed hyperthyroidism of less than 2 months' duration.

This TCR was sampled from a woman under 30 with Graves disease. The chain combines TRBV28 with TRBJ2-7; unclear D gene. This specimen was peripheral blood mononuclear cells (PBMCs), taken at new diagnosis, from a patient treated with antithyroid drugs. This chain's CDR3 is CASSFLVSYEQYF. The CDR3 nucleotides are TGTGCCAGCAGTTTTTTAGTCTCCTACGAGCAGTACTTC.